This entry features one T cell receptor (beta chain) sequence. No antigen is known for it. The junction differs from germline at one of its ends, possibly a read error. Each CDR3 protein gets one entry after TCRdb re-called the RT-PCR reads with MiXCR. The sample holds roughly 500,000 distinct CDR3 sequences, approximately 17% seen once. This specimen comes from a study of response to subunit inactivated influenza vaccine. Notes on the study in general: The authors put forward the suggestion that each seasonal influenza vaccination may bring in only a limited number of new T cells.

CDR1 is SGHRS and CDR2 is YFSETQ in the germline V gene. This CDR3 spans 16 amino acids. The J gene is TRBJ2-2, the V gene TRBV5-1, with a tentative D call TRBD2 (5 bases). This TCR derives from a man aged 45 to 75 who received an inactivated influenza vaccine. Specimen: CD4+ T cells sorted from PBMCs, collected around 25 months after vaccination. The CDR3 DNA reads TGCGCCAGCACCCACCTAAGGCCTACGAACACCGGGGAGCTGTCTTTT. It encodes CASTHLRPTNTGELSF.